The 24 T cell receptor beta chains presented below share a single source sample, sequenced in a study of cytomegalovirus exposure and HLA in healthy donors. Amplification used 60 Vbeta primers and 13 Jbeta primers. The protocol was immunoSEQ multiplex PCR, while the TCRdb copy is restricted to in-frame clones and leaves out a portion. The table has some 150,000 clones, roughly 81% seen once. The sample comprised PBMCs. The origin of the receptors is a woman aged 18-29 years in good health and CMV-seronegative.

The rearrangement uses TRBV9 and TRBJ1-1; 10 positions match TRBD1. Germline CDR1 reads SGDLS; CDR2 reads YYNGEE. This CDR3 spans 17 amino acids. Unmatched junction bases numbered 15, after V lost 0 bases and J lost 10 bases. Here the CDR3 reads CASSVVPRTGQGVGAFF. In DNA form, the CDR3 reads TGTGCCAGCAGCGTAGTCCCAAGAACAGGACAGGGGGTGGGAGCTTTCTTT.

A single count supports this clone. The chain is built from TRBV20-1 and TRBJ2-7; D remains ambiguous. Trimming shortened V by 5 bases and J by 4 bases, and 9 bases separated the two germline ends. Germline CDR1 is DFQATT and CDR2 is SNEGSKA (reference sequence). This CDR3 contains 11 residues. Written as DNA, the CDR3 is TGCAGTGCTCTAGGAAGTTACGAGCAGTACTTC. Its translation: CSALGSYEQYF.

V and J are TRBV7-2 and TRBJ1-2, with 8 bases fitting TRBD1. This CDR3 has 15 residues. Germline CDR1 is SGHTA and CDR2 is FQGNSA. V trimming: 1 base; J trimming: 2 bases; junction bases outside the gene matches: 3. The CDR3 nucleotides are TGTGCCAGCAGCTTAGGACAGGGGATGAACTATGGCTACACCTTC. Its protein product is CASSLGQGMNYGYTF.

The CDR3: CASFFGQGNTGELFF. The CDR3 DNA reads as TGTGCCAGTTTTTTCGGACAGGGGAACACCGGGGAGCTGTTTTTT. V and J are TRBV19 and TRBJ2-2; 8 nucleotides align to TRBD1. In germline, CDR1 is LNHDA, CDR2 SQIVND (reference sequence). After removal of 8 bases from V and 1 base from J, the junction contained 6 bases not matched to a gene. The CDR3 totals 15 residues.

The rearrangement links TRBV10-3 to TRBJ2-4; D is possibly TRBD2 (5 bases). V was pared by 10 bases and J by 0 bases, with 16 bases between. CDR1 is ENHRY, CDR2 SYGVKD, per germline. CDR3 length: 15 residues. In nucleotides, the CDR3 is TGTGCCACCGCCGACGGAGGATTAGCCAAAAACATTCAGTACTTC. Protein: CATADGGLAKNIQYF.

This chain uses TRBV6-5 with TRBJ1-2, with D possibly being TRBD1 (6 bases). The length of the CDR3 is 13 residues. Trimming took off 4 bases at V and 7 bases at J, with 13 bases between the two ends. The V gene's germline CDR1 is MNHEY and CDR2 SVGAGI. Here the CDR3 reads CASSWTVGCGYTF. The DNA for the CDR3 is TGTGCCAGCAGTTGGACAGTGGGATGTGGCTACACCTTC.

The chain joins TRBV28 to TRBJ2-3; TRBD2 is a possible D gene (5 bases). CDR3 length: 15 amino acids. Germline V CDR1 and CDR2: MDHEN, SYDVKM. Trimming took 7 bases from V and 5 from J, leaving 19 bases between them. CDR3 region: CASIGPSRVGDTQYF. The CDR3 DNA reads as TGTGCCAGCATCGGACCGTCGCGGGTTGGAGATACGCAGTATTTT. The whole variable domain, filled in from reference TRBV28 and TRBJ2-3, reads DVKVTQSSRYLVKRTGEKVFLECVQDMDHENMFWYRQDPGLGLRLIYFSYDVKMKEKGDIPEGYSVSREKKERFSLILESASTNQTSMYLCASIGPSRVGDTQYFGPGTRLTVL.

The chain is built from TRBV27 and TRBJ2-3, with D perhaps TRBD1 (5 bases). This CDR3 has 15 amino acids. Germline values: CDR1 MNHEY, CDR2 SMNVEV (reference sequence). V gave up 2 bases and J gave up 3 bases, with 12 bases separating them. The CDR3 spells CASSLRWGRTDTQYF. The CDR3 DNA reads TGTGCCAGCAGTTTAAGGTGGGGCCGGACAGATACGCAGTATTTT.

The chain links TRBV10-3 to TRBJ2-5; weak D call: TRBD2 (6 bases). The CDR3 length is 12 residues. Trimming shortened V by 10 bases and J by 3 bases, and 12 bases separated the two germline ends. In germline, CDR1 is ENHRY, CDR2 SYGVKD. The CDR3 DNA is TGTGCCACCTCGTGGAGGGAAGAGACCCAGTACTTC. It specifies CATSWREETQYF.

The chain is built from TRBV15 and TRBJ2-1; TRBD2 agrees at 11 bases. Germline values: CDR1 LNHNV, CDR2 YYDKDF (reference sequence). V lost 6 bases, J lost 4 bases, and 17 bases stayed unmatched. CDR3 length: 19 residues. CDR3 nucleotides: TGTGCCACCAGGGAGAGCGGGACTAGCGGACCCCGGGATTACAATGAGCAGTTCTTC. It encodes CATRESGTSGPRDYNEQFF.

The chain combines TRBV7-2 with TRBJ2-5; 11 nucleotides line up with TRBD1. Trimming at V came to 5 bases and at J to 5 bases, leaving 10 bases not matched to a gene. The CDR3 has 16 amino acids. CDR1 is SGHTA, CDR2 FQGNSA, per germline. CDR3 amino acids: CASSEVGQGVRETQYF. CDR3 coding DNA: TGTGCCAGCAGCGAGGTGGGACAGGGGGTTCGGGAGACCCAGTACTTC.

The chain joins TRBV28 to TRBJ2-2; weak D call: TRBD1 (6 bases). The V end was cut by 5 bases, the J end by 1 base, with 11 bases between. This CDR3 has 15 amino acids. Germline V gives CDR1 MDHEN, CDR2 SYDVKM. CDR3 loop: CASSAGTLNTGELFF. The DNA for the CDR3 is TGTGCCAGCAGTGCCGGGACACTGAACACCGGGGAGCTGTTTTTT. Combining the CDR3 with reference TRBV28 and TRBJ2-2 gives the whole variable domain DVKVTQSSRYLVKRTGEKVFLECVQDMDHENMFWYRQDPGLGLRLIYFSYDVKMKEKGDIPEGYSVSREKKERFSLILESASTNQTSMYLCASSAGTLNTGELFFGEGSRLTVL.

CDR3 in amino acids: CASRPTGAYGYTF. The CDR3 DNA is TGTGCCAGCAGACCCACAGGGGCGTATGGCTACACCTTC. The chain recombines TRBV6-5 with TRBJ1-2; 7 nucleotides align to TRBD1. The CDR3 runs to 13 residues. Trimming at V came to 6 bases and at J to 5 bases, leaving 6 bases not matched to a gene. CDR1 is MNHEY, CDR2 SVGAGI, per germline.

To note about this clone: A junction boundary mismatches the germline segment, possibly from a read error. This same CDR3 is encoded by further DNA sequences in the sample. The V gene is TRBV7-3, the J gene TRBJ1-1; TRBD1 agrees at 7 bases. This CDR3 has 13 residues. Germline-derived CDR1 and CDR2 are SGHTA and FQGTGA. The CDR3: CASSRDRDTEAFF. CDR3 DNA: TGTGCCAGCAGCCGCGACAGGGACACTGAAGCCTTCTTT.

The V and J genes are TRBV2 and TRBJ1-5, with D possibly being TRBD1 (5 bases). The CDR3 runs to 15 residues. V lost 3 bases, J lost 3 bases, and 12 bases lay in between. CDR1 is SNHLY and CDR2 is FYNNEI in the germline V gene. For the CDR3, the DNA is TGTGCCAGCAGTGAGGGGCGGGGTAACAATCAGCCCCAGCATTTT. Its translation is CASSEGRGNNQPQHF.

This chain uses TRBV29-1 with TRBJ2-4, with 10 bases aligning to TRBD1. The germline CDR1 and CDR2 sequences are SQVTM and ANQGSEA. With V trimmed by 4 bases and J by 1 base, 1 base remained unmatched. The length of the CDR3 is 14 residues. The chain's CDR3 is CSVGGQGAKNIQYF. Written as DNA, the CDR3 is TGCAGCGTTGGGGGACAGGGGGCCAAAAACATTCAGTACTTC.

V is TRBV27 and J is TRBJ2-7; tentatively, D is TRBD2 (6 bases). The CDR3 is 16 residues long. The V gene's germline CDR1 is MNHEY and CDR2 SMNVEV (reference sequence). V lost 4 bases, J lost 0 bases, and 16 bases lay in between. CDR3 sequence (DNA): TGTGCCAGCAGTTCCTTCCTGCGCGGGGTCTCCTACGAGCAGTACTTC. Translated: CASSSFLRGVSYEQYF.

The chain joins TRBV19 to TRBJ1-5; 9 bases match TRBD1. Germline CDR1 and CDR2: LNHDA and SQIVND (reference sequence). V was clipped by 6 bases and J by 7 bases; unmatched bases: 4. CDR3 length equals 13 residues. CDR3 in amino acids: CASRGQGFQPQHF. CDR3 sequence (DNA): TGTGCCAGTAGGGGACAGGGATTCCAGCCCCAGCATTTT.

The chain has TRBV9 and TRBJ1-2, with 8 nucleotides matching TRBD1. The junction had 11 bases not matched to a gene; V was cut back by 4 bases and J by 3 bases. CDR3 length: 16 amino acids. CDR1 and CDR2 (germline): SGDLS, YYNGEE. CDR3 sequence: CASSSGGRGQYYGYTF. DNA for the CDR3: TGTGCCAGCAGCTCAGGGGGCAGGGGGCAGTACTATGGCTACACCTTC. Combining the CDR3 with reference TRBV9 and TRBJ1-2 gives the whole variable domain DSGVTQTPKHLITATGQRVTLRCSPRSGDLSVYWYQQSLDQGLQFLIQYYNGEERAKGNILERFSAQQFPDLHSELNLSSLELGDSALYFCASSSGGRGQYYGYTFGSGTRLTVV.

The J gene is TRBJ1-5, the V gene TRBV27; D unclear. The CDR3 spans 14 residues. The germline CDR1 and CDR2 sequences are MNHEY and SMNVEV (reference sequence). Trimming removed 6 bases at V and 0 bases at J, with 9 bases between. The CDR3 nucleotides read TGTGCCAGCAGCCCTCCTAATAGCAATCAGCCCCAGCATTTT. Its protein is CASSPPNSNQPQHF.

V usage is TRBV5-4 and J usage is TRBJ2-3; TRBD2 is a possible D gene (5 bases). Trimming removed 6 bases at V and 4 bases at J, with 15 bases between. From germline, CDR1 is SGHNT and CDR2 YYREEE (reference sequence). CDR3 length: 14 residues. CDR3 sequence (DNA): TGTGCCAGCAATGAGTTGCCCGGGGCAGATACGCAGTATTTT. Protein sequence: CASNELPGADTQYF. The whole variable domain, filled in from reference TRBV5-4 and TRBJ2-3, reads ETGVTQSPTHLIKTRGQQVTLRCSSQSGHNTVSWYQQALGQGPQFIFQYYREEENGRGNFPPRFSGLQFPNYSSELNVNALELDDSALYLCASNELPGADTQYFGPGTRLTVL.

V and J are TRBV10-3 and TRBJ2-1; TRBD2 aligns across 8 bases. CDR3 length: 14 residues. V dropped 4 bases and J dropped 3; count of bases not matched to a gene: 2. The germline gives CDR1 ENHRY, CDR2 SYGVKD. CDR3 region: CAISGREGYNEQFF. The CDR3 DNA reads TGTGCCATCAGTGGTCGGGAGGGCTACAATGAGCAGTTCTTC.

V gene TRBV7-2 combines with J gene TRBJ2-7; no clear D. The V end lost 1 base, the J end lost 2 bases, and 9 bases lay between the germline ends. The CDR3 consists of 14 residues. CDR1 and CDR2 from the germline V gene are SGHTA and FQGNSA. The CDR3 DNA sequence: TGTGCCAGCAGCTTAGAAGCGCTACCCTACGAGCAGTACTTC. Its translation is CASSLEALPYEQYF. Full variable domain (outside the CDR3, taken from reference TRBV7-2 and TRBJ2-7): GAGVSQSPSNKVTEKGKDVELRCDPISGHTALYWYRQSLGQGLEFLIYFQGNSAPDKSGLPSDRFSAERTGGSVSTLTIQRTQQEDSAVYLCASSLEALPYEQYFGPGTRLTVT.

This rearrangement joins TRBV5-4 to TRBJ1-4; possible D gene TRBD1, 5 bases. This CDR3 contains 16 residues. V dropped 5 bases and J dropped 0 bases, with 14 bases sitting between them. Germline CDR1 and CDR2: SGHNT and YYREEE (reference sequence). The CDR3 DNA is TGTGCCAGCAGTCCAGGGTATAGGGCAACTAATGAAAAACTGTTTTTT. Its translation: CASSPGYRATNEKLFF.